This T cell receptor (beta chain) was sequenced during a study of blood T cells in healthy people across ages. Sample-barcoded 5' priming and a J-beta primer mix drove a second PCR of roughly 6 to 12 cycles. A single record per CDR3 protein comes from TCRdb applying MiXCR to the 5' RACE reads. The sample carries roughly 2 million distinct CDR3 sequences, about 50% recorded once. The TCR was taken from a middle-aged woman in good health. The material sequenced was blood.

The CDR3 is CATRLGDRGFYGYTF. Written as DNA, the CDR3 is TGTGCCACCAGACTGGGCGACAGGGGGTTCTATGGCTACACCTTC. The rearrangement links TRBV28 to TRBJ1-2, with 9 bases lining up with TRBD1. The junction had 13 bases not matched to a gene; V was cut back by 10 bases and J by 4 bases. Per the germline V gene, CDR1 is MDHEN and CDR2 is SYDVKM. This CDR3 has 15 residues.